Detailed here is one T cell receptor beta chain. Its antigen is unknown. The CDR3 totals 15 residues. CDR1 is SGHRS, CDR2 YFSETQ, per germline. V lost 0 bases and J 0 bases, leaving 7 bases between the germline ends. This sample stems from a study of identifying expanded T cells in peripheral blood. Study observations and caveats: Technical replicates showed around 1.2 changed clones; about 2 weeks around 15; four weeks 19.

TCRdb's copy holds only in-frame clones and misses some; the assay was immunoSEQ multiplex PCR. The sample lists roughly 100,000 clones; approximately 88% were seen once. Input material: blood. The rearrangement joins TRBV5-1 to TRBJ1-5; no definite D call. The clonotype originates from a person aged 18 to 75 in good health. The CDR3 spells CASSLAGDSNQPQHF. DNA for the CDR3: TGCGCCAGCAGCTTGGCAGGAGATAGCAATCAGCCCCAGCATTTT. Looking up the rest from reference TRBV5-1 and TRBJ1-5 gives the full variable domain: KAGVTQTPRYLIKTRGQQVTLSCSPISGHRSVSWYQQTPGQGLQFLFEYFSETQRNKGNFPGRFSGRQFSNSRSEMNVSTLELGDSALYLCASSLAGDSNQPQHFGDGTRLSIL.